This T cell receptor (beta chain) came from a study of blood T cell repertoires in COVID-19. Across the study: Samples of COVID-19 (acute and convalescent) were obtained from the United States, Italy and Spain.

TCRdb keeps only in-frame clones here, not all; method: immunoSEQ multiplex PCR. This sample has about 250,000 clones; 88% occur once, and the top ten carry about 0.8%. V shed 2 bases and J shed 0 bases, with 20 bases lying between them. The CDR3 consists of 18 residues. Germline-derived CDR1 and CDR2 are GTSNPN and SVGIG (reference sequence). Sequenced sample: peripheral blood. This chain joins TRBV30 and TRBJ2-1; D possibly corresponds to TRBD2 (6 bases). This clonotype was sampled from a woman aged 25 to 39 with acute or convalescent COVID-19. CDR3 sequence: CAWSSGGFRDFSYNEQFF. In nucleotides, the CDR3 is TGTGCCTGGAGTTCCGGGGGTTTCCGGGACTTCTCCTACAATGAGCAGTTCTTC.